These T cell receptor beta chains were read from a single sample in a study of T cell responses to AZD1222 COVID-19 vaccine. TCRdb's copy holds only in-frame clones and misses some; the assay was immunoSEQ multiplex PCR. Among 130,000 to 150,000 clones, around 88% were seen once, and the ten largest hold 2.2%. The source material was peripheral blood, sampled on day 0 of AZD1222 vaccination. The receptors were gathered from an adult in good health. The CDR3 runs from the conserved cysteine through the conserved F or W. The D gene is left open where the match is weak. Expanded clones get a size class; other rows say once, few or many, or leave the size out.

J | D | V | size | CDR3 | DNA
TRBJ2-7 | NA | TRBV10-3 | NA | CATGQSYEQYF | TGTGCCACCGGACAGAGCTACGAGCAGTACTTC
TRBJ2-1 | TRBD2 | TRBV9 | NA | CASSATLAGGRNEQFF | TGTGCCAGCAGCGCCACGCTAGCGGGAGGTCGTAATGAGCAGTTCTTC
TRBJ1-2 | TRBD1 | TRBV28 | NA | CASRGTDHLYGYTF | TGTGCCAGCAGAGGGACAGACCATCTCTATGGCTACACCTTC
TRBJ2-1 | NA | TRBV3-1/TRBV3-2 | NA | CASSQDARPYNEQFF | TGTGCCAGCAGCCAAGATGCTAGACCCTACAATGAGCAGTTCTTC
TRBJ2-1 | TRBD2 | TRBV4-2 | NA | CASSQGGAGGPKINEQFF | TGTGCCAGCAGCCAAGGGGGAGCGGGAGGGCCTAAGATCAATGAGCAGTTCTTC
TRBJ2-2 | TRBD2 | TRBV9 | once | CASSTEGLAGVLGGELFF | TGTGCCAGCAGCACAGAAGGACTAGCGGGAGTGCTCGGCGGGGAGCTGTTTTTT
TRBJ2-3 | NA | TRBV11-3 | NA | CASSLDPGAWGYF | TGTGCCAGCAGCTTAGATCCCGGGGCCTGGGGGTATTTT
TRBJ2-7 | TRBD2 | TRBV5-1 | many | CASSWEGRYEQYF | TGCGCCAGCAGTTGGGAGGGGAGATACGAGCAGTACTTC
TRBJ1-3 | NA | TRBV2 | once | CASSEALAASGNTIYF | TGTGCCAGCAGTGAAGCGCTGGCAGCGAGCGGAAACACCATATATTTT
TRBJ2-1 | NA | TRBV4-2 | NA | CASSHLGEYNEQFF | TGTGCCAGCAGCCATCTCGGAGAGTACAATGAGCAGTTCTTC
TRBJ2-3 | NA | TRBV2 | NA | CASSTYFGTDTQYF | TGTGCCAGCAGTACTTATTTTGGTACAGATACGCAGTATTTT
TRBJ2-1 | TRBD2 | TRBV7-3 | NA | CASSSLAGVYNEQFF | TGTGCCAGCAGCTCCCTAGCGGGAGTCTACAATGAGCAGTTCTTC
TRBJ1-6 | TRBD1 | TRBV4-1 | NA | CASSQTGQGDSSYNSPLHF | TGCGCCAGCAGCCAAACTGGACAGGGGGATTCGTCCTATAATTCACCCCTCCACTTT
TRBJ1-2 | NA | TRBV30 | NA | CAWSADRYAGYGYTF | TGTGCCTGGAGTGCCGACCGATACGCGGGCTATGGCTACACCTTC
TRBJ2-3 | NA | TRBV14 | NA | CASSQGLPTDTQYF | TGTGCCAGCAGCCAAGGGCTACCGACAGATACGCAGTATTTT
TRBJ2-7 | NA | TRBV28 | once | CASSLTGQLSSYEQYF | TGTGCCAGCAGTTTGACCGGACAGCTCAGCTCCTACGAGCAGTACTTC
TRBJ1-2 | TRBD1 | TRBV5-1 | NA | CASGRQGANYGYTF | TGCGCCAGCGGGCGACAGGGAGCTAACTATGGCTACACCTTC
TRBJ1-3 | NA | TRBV28 | few | CASSLSWNTIYF | TGTGCCAGCAGTTTAAGCTGGAACACCATATATTTT
TRBJ2-3 | TRBD2 | TRBV6-5 | NA | CASSYGGRAGADTQYF | TGTGCCAGCAGTTACGGCGGGAGGGCCGGGGCAGATACGCAGTATTTT
TRBJ2-7 | NA | TRBV12-3/TRBV12-4 | NA | CASSQVDEQYF | TGTGCCAGCAGTCAAGTCGACGAGCAGTACTTC
TRBJ1-2 | NA | TRBV29-1 | NA | CSVMTATHTF | TGCAGCGTGATGACAGCTACCCACACCTTC